This T cell receptor beta chain emerged from a study of tumor-infiltrating lymphocytes in primary liver carcinoma (dated by TCRdb to the late 2010s). With respect to the entire study: Between November 2015 and March 2016, several patients in China with histopathologically diagnosed primary liver carcinoma had their tumors surgically resected. Of the five patients (three men and two women, aged 30 to 69 years), four had hepatocellular carcinoma and one had combined HCC and intrahepatic cholangiocarcinoma. The tumors of the five patients were staged as T1-T3 N0M0, with maximum diameters ranging from about 4 to 11 cm. Samples yielded roughly 3.65 to 7.5 million productive TCRbeta reads; read depth did not differ significantly between tissue types. Across five regions of each liver tumor, along with adjacent normal tissue and blood, the study brought together TCRbeta repertoire sequencing, expression microarrays and whole-exome sequencing. TCRbeta repertoire sequencing covered 35 specimens from 5 patients: roughly 25 tumor regions, 5 adjacent noncancerous liver tissues and 5 peripheral blood samples. Technical replicate repertoires showed high reproducibility, with mean shared-clone rates about 0.88 and correlation coefficients above 0.95. What the study reported, not specific to this receptor: The study included only 4 to 6 patients, and the authors note findings should be validated in a larger study. Pairs of tumor regions showed greater repertoire overlap (mean roughly 36%) than tumor-adjacent pairs (approximately 17%) or tumor-blood pairs (roughly 15%), which is consistent with antigen-driven expansion. Compared with blood, tumors had a significantly larger share of the repertoire taken up by the top 250 clones (p = 0.039). Only the TCR beta chain was sequenced, which likely underestimates true repertoire diversity because unpaired alpha chains were not captured. Bulk unsorted samples precluded comparing CD4+ and CD8+ T cell repertoires.

For CDR1 and CDR2, the germline V gene lists SGHRS and YFSETQ. At the junction V is shortened by 4 bases and J by 4 bases, with 12 bases in between. The CDR3 covers 13 residues, taking in both the cysteine and the phenylalanine. Only the CDR3 portion is preserved as DNA: 39 bases, with reading frame beginning at the first base. Blood RNA was extracted from unsorted whole blood using TRIzol reagent, and germline DNA was obtained with the DNeasy Blood & Tissue kit. At the time of sampling, the patients were treatment-naive and had chronic HBV infection. Before surgery, about 4 milliliters of peripheral blood were collected into K2EDTA tubes. In the case of this clonotype: Its antigen target is currently unknown. No base-level quality is on record; no much larger clone is a single base apart.

TCRbeta-specific cDNA was reverse-transcribed from about 500 ng total RNA using a constant-region primer and ProtoScript II reverse transcriptase. TCRbeta libraries were built with three nested multiplex PCR rounds, a slightly modified ARM-PCR procedure. Each of the first two PCR rounds ran for around 11 cycles and used multiplex TRBV1-TRBV30 forward primers together with a Cbeta reverse primer. Sample barcodes and Illumina adapters were attached in a final 25-cycle PCR using Deep VentR polymerase. Before sequencing, amplicons between 200 and 500 bp were purified from gel using a QIAquick gel extraction kit. TCRbeta amplicons were sequenced on an Illumina HiSeq 2500 with 250-bp paired-end reads. The original pipeline was this. To recover full CDR3 sequences, reads were quality-trimmed using Trimmomatic v0.33 and paired reads were then merged using FLASH v1.2.11. MiGEC v1.2.1b assigned V, D and J germline segments to the rearranged TCRbeta sequences. Clonotype statistics, along with Shannon-Wiener diversity indices, were calculated using VDJtools v1.0.0. To reduce sampling bias, subsequent analyses other than the diversity analysis used only the 250 most abundant clonotypes in each sample. TCRdb reprocessed the public reads (quality trimming at Q25 with fastp, clone calling with MiXCR) and kept in-frame beta chains. Identical CDR3 proteins give one entry, which carries the most common genes and DNA. These V and J calls rely on TCRdb rather than the paper's analysis. The sample table lists fewer than 350,000 distinct CDR3 sequences, over 55% of them with a count of one. Roughly 8.6% of the sample is held by the ten biggest clonotypes.

The sequenced sample was peripheral blood. Recombination linked TRBV5-1 to TRBJ2-7; the D gene remains uncertain. The sequence came from a man aged 40-49 years with primary liver carcinoma and hepatitis B virus infection. The nucleotides are TGCGCCAGCAGCCCGATAGGGATGTACGAGCAGTACTTC. This encodes CASSPIGMYEQYF.